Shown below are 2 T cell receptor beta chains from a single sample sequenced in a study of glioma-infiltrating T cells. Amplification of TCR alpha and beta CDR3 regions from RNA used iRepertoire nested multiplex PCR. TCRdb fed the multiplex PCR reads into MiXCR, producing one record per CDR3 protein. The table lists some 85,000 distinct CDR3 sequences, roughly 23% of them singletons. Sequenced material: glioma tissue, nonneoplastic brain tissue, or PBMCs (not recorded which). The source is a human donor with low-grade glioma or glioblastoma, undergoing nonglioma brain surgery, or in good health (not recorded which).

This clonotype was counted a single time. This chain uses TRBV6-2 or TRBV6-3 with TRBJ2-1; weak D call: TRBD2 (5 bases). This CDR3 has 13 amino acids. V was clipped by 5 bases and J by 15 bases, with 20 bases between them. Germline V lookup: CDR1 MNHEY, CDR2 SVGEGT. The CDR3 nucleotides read TGTGCCAGCAGTCTTCGGGAATACAATGAGTGGTTCTTC. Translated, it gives CASSLREYNEWFF.

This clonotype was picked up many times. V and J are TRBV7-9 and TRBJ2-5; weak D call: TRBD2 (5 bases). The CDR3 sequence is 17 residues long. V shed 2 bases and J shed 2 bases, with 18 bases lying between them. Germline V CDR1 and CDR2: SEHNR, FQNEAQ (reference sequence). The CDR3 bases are TGTGCCAGCAGCTTATTGGCCGACAATCGGGGACAAGAGACCCAGTACTTC. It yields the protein CASSLLADNRGQETQYF.